One sample yielded the 26 T cell receptor beta chains listed below, sequenced in a study of blood T cell repertoires in COVID-19. Profiling relied on immunoSEQ multiplex PCR, and the TCRdb table lists in-frame clones only, not all of them. The sample has fewer than 200,000 clones, roughly 84% seen once. The sample taken for sequencing was peripheral blood. These receptors came from a man between 40 and 49 years old with acute or convalescent COVID-19.

The J gene is TRBJ1-2, the V gene TRBV3-1 (or the pseudogene TRBV3-2); TRBD1 matches 7 bases. Germline V gives CDR1 LGHDT, CDR2 YNNKEL (reference sequence). The CDR3 is 19 residues long. J gave up 1 base and V 1 base, and 15 bases lay outside the gene matches. CDR3 in DNA: TGTGCCAGCAGCCAAGGACGAGACAGGGCAACATGCAGTAACTATGGCTACACCTTC. Its translation is CASSQGRDRATCSNYGYTF.

This chain joins TRBV9 and TRBJ2-2, with 9 bases lining up with TRBD2. The CDR3 totals 16 residues. Germline CDR1 is SGDLS and CDR2 is YYNGEE. J gave up 4 bases and V 0 bases, and 4 bases lay outside the gene matches. This CDR3 reads CASSVGGSGGTGELFF. The CDR3, as DNA: TGTGCCAGCAGCGTAGGGGGTAGCGGGGGCACCGGGGAGCTGTTTTTT. Together with reference TRBV9 and TRBJ2-2, the CDR3 gives the full variable domain: DSGVTQTPKHLITATGQRVTLRCSPRSGDLSVYWYQQSLDQGLQFLIQYYNGEERAKGNILERFSAQQFPDLHSELNLSSLELGDSALYFCASSVGGSGGTGELFFGEGSRLTVL.

This chain uses TRBV29-1 with TRBJ1-2, with D unclear. V was pared by 4 bases and J by 8 bases, with 17 bases between. Germline CDR1 SQVTM, CDR2 ANQGSEA. This CDR3 contains 13 residues. In nucleotides, the CDR3 is TGCAGCGTTGCGAGGGAACCTACTAGCGGCTACACCTTC. Its protein is CSVAREPTSGYTF.

The chain carries TRBV12-5 and TRBJ2-7; 9 bases agree with TRBD1. Germline values: CDR1 LGHNT, CDR2 FRNRAP. The CDR3 sequence is 14 residues long. V gave up 4 bases and J gave up 4 bases; unmatched junction bases: 5. CDR3 in amino acids: CASGSGQGKYEQYF. The CDR3 DNA reads TGTGCTAGTGGTTCCGGACAGGGGAAGTACGAGCAGTACTTC.

DNA of the CDR3: TGTGCCAGTACCCCTAGCGGGGGCGCATCCTACGAGCAGTACTTC. It yields the protein CASTPSGGASYEQYF. This sequence joins TRBV19 and TRBJ2-7; 10 nucleotides line up with TRBD2. Germline V gene data show CDR1 as LNHDA and CDR2 as SQIVND (reference sequence). The CDR3 consists of 15 residues. The ends lost 7 bases at V and 1 base at J; junction bases unmatched: 7. Full variable domain (missing parts from reference TRBV19 and TRBJ2-7): DGGITQSPKYLFRKEGQNVTLSCEQNLNHDAMYWYRQDPGQGLRLIYYSQIVNDFQKGDIAEGYSVSREKKESFPLTVTSAQKNPTAFYLCASTPSGGASYEQYFGPGTRLTVT.

This clone was observed once. The V and J genes are TRBV11-3 and TRBJ2-3, with a tentative D call TRBD1 (6 bases). Trimming took off 4 bases at V and 3 bases at J, with 11 bases between the two ends. Germline-derived CDR1 and CDR2 are SGHNT and YENEEA. The CDR3 has 14 residues. This CDR3 reads CASSWGPGTDTQYF. In DNA, the CDR3 is TGTGCCAGCAGCTGGGGGCCAGGGACAGATACGCAGTATTTT.

J is TRBJ1-2 and V is TRBV30, with a possible D match to TRBD1 (6 bases). The V end was cut by 5 bases, the J end by 7 bases, with 11 bases between. Germline V gives CDR1 GTSNPN, CDR2 SVGIG (reference sequence). The CDR3 totals 11 residues. CDR3 loop: CAWQGTGGYTF. The CDR3 nucleotides are TGTGCCTGGCAGGGGACCGGTGGCTACACCTTC.

The count of this clone is one. This sequence joins TRBV27 and TRBJ2-7, with TRBD2 matching over 12 bases. The CDR3 loop spans 17 amino acids. Germline values: CDR1 MNHEY, CDR2 SMNVEV (reference sequence). V was pared by 5 bases and J by 3 bases, with 11 bases of the junction left unmatched. The CDR3 nucleotides read TGTGCCAGCAGTCCATCGTATCCACTAGCGGGGGGCTACGAGCAGTACTTC. Translation gives CASSPSYPLAGGYEQYF.

The V and J genes are TRBV5-4 and TRBJ2-2, with a tentative D call TRBD2 (5 bases). CDR3 length: 16 amino acids. Trimming took 4 bases from V and 1 from J, leaving 14 bases between them. Germline V CDR1 and CDR2: SGHNT, YYREEE (reference sequence). CDR3 sequence: CASSPALRGNTGELFF. The DNA for the CDR3 is TGTGCCAGCAGCCCCGCTTTACGGGGGAACACCGGGGAGCTGTTTTTT.

V usage is TRBV5-4 and J usage is TRBJ1-2, with unresolved D. The CDR3 length is 11 residues. Germline loops: CDR1 SGHNT, CDR2 YYREEE (reference sequence). The ends were cut back, 4 bases at V and 8 bases at J, with 9 bases in the middle. In DNA, the CDR3 is TGTGCCAGCAGCGGCAATGGCGGCTACACCTTC. This encodes CASSGNGGYTF.

V usage is TRBV4-3 and J usage is TRBJ2-4; 8 bases fit TRBD2. After removal of 4 bases from V and 4 bases from J, the junction contained 6 bases not matched to a gene. This CDR3 is built from 15 residues. The germline V gene encodes CDR1 LGHNA and CDR2 YSLEER. The CDR3 spells CASSREAGEKNIQYF. The CDR3 nucleotides read TGCGCCAGCAGCCGAGAAGCGGGGGAGAAAAACATTCAGTACTTC.

The count of this clone is one. V is TRBV30 and J is TRBJ2-3; D might be TRBD1 (5 bases). Trimming took 3 bases from V and 3 from J, leaving 16 bases between them. Germline V lookup: CDR1 GTSNPN, CDR2 SVGIG (reference sequence). This CDR3 has 15 residues. The CDR3 protein is CAWSATGSETDTQYF. The DNA for the CDR3 is TGTGCCTGGAGCGCTACAGGTTCGGAAACAGATACGCAGTATTTT.

The chain combines TRBV4-1 with TRBJ2-7; possible D gene TRBD2, 5 bases. The CDR3 loop spans 14 amino acids. Germline CDR1 and CDR2: MGHRA and YSYEKL. V lost 5 bases and J lost 4, with 15 bases in between. CDR3 nucleotide sequence: TGCGCCAGCAGCGGAGGAGGACGGGGTTACGAGCAGTACTTC. Translation: CASSGGGRGYEQYF.

The J gene is TRBJ1-6, the V gene TRBV25-1; perhaps TRBD1 as D (5 bases). The CDR3 runs 14 residues. Trimming cost V 3 bases and J 9 bases, with 12 bases left between them. In germline, CDR1 is MGHDK, CDR2 SYGVNS. CDR3 sequence reads: CASSEGREASPLHF. DNA for the CDR3: TGTGCCAGCAGTGAGGGCAGGGAAGCTTCACCCCTCCACTTT. Complete variable domain (other parts from reference TRBV25-1 and TRBJ1-6): EADIYQTPRYLVIGTGKKITLECSQTMGHDKMYWYQQDPGMELHLIHYSYGVNSTEKGDLSSESTVSRIRTEHFPLTLESARPSHTSQYLCASSEGREASPLHFGNGTRLTVT.

V usage is TRBV19 and J usage is TRBJ1-2, with D possibly matching TRBD1 (5 bases). The CDR3 runs to 14 residues. V was cut by 6 bases and J by 6 bases, with 17 bases left in between. Germline CDR1 is LNHDA and CDR2 is SQIVND (reference sequence). The CDR3 nucleotides are TGTGCCAGTAGACTCGGGTTACAGGCGGATGGCTACACCTTC. This sequence encodes CASRLGLQADGYTF.

A single count supports this clone. CDR3 nucleotide sequence: TGTGCCAGCAGTTATCCAACCCGGGACACCGAGAGAATCTCTGGAAACACCATATATTTT. Protein: CASSYPTRDTERISGNTIYF. The V gene is TRBV6-8, the J gene TRBJ1-3, with D tentatively TRBD1 (6 bases). V lost 3 bases to trimming and J lost 0 bases, with 24 bases between them. There are 20 residues in the CDR3. Looked up from germline, CDR1 is MNHGY and CDR2 is SAAAGT.

The genes are TRBV18 and TRBJ2-3, with 9 bases matching TRBD1. Germline CDR1 KGHSH, CDR2 LQKENI. CDR3 length: 17 amino acids. V dropped 3 bases and J dropped 4; count of bases not matched to a gene: 11. The CDR3 loop reads CASSPSQTGGVSDTQYF. DNA of the CDR3: TGTGCCAGCTCACCGTCCCAAACAGGGGGCGTCTCAGATACGCAGTATTTT.

J is TRBJ2-3 and V is TRBV11-1; a weak D match, TRBD2 (5 bases). The CDR3 runs 14 residues. The V gene lost 3 bases and the J gene lost 2 bases, with 9 bases spanning the gap. Germline values: CDR1 SGHAT, CDR2 FQDESV (reference sequence). CDR3 sequence reads: CASSLGRFTDTQYF. As DNA, the CDR3 is TGTGCCAGCAGCTTGGGGAGATTCACAGATACGCAGTATTTT.

The genes are TRBV5-5 and TRBJ1-2; perhaps TRBD1 as D (5 bases). The germline V and J ends were trimmed by 6 bases and 4 bases, with 16 bases remaining between them. There are 14 residues in the CDR3. Germline assignment: CDR1 SGHKS and CDR2 YYEKEE (reference sequence). The CDR3 is CASTPLGGTYGYTF. CDR3 bases: TGTGCCAGCACACCTCTGGGGGGAACCTATGGCTACACCTTC.

This rearrangement joins TRBV7-9 to TRBJ2-7; the match to TRBD2 covers 11 bases. The V gene end was trimmed by 2 bases and the J gene end by 4 bases; junction bases not matched to a gene: 4. The CDR3 contains 15 residues. Germline loops: CDR1 SEHNR, CDR2 FQNEAQ (reference sequence). CDR3 sequence (DNA): TGTGCCAGCAGCTTACTTGCTAGCGGGGGGTACGAGCAGTACTTC. It codes for CASSLLASGGYEQYF.

This chain links TRBV7-2 with TRBJ2-7; 7 bases fit TRBD1. The CDR3 is 13 amino acids. In germline, CDR1 is SGHTA, CDR2 FQGNSA. V lost 5 bases to trimming and J lost 6 bases; unmatched junction nucleotides: 7. The CDR3 protein is CASSKGTDREQYF. As DNA, the CDR3 is TGTGCCAGCAGCAAAGGGACAGATCGCGAGCAGTACTTC.

The chain recombines TRBV2 with TRBJ1-4, with D unclear. The V and J ends lost 2 bases and 5 bases respectively, with 12 bases between them. Germline V gene sequence: CDR1 SNHLY, CDR2 FYNNEI. This CDR3 comprises 15 residues. CDR3 sequence reads: CASSEIRGGNEKLFF. DNA of the CDR3: TGTGCCAGCAGTGAAATCCGGGGAGGGAATGAAAAACTGTTTTTT.

This sequence joins TRBV9 and TRBJ1-2; TRBD1 is a possible D gene (5 bases). The germline V and J ends were trimmed by 3 bases and 8 bases, with 11 bases remaining between them. This CDR3 has 12 amino acids. Germline CDR1 SGDLS, CDR2 YYNGEE. The CDR3 DNA is TGTGCCAGCAGCGAAACTTACAGGGGCTACACCTTC. Translated, it gives CASSETYRGYTF.

This chain links TRBV11-2 with TRBJ1-5; weak D call: TRBD1 (6 bases). The length of the CDR3 is 14 residues. Germline CDR1 SGHAT, CDR2 FQNNGV. With 3 bases removed from V and 6 bases from J, the gap between germline ends came to 12 bases. The CDR3 coding sequence is TGTGCCAGCAGCTTGTTAGGGGGAAGTCAGCCCCAGCATTTT. Translating it yields CASSLLGGSQPQHF.

The chain links TRBV7-3 to TRBJ2-3, with 8 bases aligning to TRBD2. J lost 2 bases, V lost 0 bases, and 1 base had no gene match. The CDR3 spans 15 residues. Germline CDR1 is SGHTA and CDR2 is FQGTGA. The DNA of the CDR3 is TGTGCCAGCAGCTTAACTAGCGGGGCCACAGATACGCAGTATTTT. It codes for CASSLTSGATDTQYF.

This clone was recorded once. The chain has TRBV6-6 and TRBJ1-6; maybe TRBD1 (5 bases). The CDR3 sequence is 16 residues long. Germline lookup yields CDR1 MNHNY and CDR2 SVGAGI (reference sequence). With 7 bases removed from V and 5 bases from J, the gap between germline ends came to 18 bases. The CDR3 DNA reads as TGTGCCAGCATCCCCGGGGGGGGAGTGGATAATTCACCCCTCCACTTT. Encoded protein: CASIPGGGVDNSPLHF.